The TCR beta chain described here comes from a study of blood T cell repertoires in COVID-19 (TCRdb year 2020). Regarding the research as a whole: Samples from collaborators originated in the United States, Italy and Spain and spanned both the acute and convalescent phases of COVID-19. The dataset comprised deeply sampled blood TCRbeta repertoires from subjects exposed to, actively infected with, or recovered from COVID-19. The prospective study material was composed of cDNA or gDNA derived from T cells, B-cell-depleted T cells, or PBMCs. The samples were drawn from the first 160 participants of the ongoing ImmuneRACE study and from 1,254 subjects provided by 6 global collaborators. The sample metadata nearly always contained a de-identified subject ID, COVID-19 status, age in years and sex. Where available, HLA class I and class II types were taken from metadata supplied by the sample provider and were not determined by assay-based typing. The repertoires were released in a freely available public database intended as a resource for research on the immune response to SARS-CoV-2.

CDR1 and CDR2 (SGHAT, FQNNGV) derive from the germline V gene. After removal of 1 base from V and 3 bases from J, the junction retains 5 bases not matched to a gene. The CDR3, from cysteine to phenylalanine, totals 15 residues. Just the 45-base CDR3 DNA is kept, in frame starting at base 1. Results and caveats for the whole study, not just this receptor: The quantity of clinical and demographic metadata differed by source and by participant and was supplied without curation.

Each collaborating institution followed its own protocols to collect whole blood in K2EDTA tubes. For TCRbeta analysis, collaborator samples were shipped as frozen whole blood, as isolated PBMCs, or as DNA extracted from either sample type. With regard to this clone: What this receptor recognizes is not known. Qualities for individual bases were not recorded, and no much larger clone is one base off.

The immunoSEQ Assay, a bias-controlled multiplex PCR, was used to amplify TCRbeta CDR3 regions from genomic DNA. The paper's processing steps were these. The number of nucleated cells in each sample was estimated by amplification of reference gene primers within the assay. To quantify the absolute abundance of each unique TCRbeta CDR3 rearrangement, sequence reads were collapsed and filtered. For each sample, productive Simpson clonality was calculated by taking the square root of Simpson's diversity index across productive rearrangements. Imported from immuneACCESS, the table was reduced by TCRdb to in-frame sequences with V and J called. These copies leave out some clones; in studies compared against another copy, an unresolved V gene accounts for under half, and the cause of the remainder is not known. V, J and clone size reflect that table, while D and trimming were determined from the DNA. The sample table shows around 100,000 clones, and 80% to 95% are seen once. The biggest ten clones account for 4.2% of the sample.

The chain links TRBV11-2 with TRBJ2-5, and TRBD1 aligns with 7 junction nucleotides. This receptor was identified in a man aged 18 to 29 with acute or convalescent COVID-19. The specimen sequenced was peripheral blood. The CDR3 has the sequence CASSLVSGGEETQYF. The sequenced DNA: TGTGCCAGCAGCTTAGTTTCAGGGGGAGAAGAGACCCAGTACTTC.